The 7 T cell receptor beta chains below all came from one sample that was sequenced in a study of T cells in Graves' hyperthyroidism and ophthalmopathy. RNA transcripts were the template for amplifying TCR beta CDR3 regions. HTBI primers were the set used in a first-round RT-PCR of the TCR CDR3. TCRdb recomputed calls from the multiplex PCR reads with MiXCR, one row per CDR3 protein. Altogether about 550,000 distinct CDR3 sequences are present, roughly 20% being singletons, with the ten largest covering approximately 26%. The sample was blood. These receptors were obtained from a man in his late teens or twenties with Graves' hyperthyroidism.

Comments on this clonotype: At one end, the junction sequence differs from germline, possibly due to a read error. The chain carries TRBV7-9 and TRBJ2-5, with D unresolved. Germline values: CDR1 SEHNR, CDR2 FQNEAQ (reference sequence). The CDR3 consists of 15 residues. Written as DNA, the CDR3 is TGTGCCAGCAGCTTACCCACCGCGTTCGAAGAGACCAAGTACTTC. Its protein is CASSLPTAFEETKYF.

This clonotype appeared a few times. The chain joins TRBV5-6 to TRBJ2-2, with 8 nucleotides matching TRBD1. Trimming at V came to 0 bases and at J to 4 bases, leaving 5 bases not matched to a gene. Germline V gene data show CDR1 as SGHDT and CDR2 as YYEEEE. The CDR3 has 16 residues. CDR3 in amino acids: CASSLVSGGATGELFF. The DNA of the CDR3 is TGTGCCAGCAGCTTGGTGTCAGGGGGCGCCACCGGGGAGCTGTTTTTT.

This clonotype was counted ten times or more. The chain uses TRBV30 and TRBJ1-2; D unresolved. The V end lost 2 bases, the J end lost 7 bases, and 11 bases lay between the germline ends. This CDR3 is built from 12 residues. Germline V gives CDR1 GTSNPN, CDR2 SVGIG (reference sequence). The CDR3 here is CAWSIGSGGYTF. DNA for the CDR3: TGTGCCTGGAGTATAGGGTCGGGTGGCTACACCTTC.

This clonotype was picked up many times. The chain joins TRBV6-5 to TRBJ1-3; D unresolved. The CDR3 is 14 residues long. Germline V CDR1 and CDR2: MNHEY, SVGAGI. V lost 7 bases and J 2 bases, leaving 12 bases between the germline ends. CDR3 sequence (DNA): TGTGCCAGCACCTACTCGGACGCTGGAAACACCATATATTTT. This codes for CASTYSDAGNTIYF.

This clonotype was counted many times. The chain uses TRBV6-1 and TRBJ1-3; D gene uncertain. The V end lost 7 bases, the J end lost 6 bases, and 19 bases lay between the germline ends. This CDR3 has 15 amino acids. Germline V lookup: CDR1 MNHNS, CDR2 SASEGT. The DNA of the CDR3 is TGTGCCAGCACCTCCTTTAGATCGGATACAAACACCATATATTTT. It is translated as CASTSFRSDTNTIYF.

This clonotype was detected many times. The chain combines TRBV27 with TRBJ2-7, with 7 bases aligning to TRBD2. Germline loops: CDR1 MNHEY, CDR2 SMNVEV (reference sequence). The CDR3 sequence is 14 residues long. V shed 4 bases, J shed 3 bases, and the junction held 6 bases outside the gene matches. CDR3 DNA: TGTGCCAGCAGTTCCGGGACTACCCGCTACGAGCAGTACTTC. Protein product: CASSSGTTRYEQYF.

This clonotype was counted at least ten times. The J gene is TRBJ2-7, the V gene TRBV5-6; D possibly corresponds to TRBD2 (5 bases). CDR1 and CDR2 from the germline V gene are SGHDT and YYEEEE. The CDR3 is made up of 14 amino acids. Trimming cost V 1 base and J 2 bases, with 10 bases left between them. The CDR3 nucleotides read TGTGCCAGCAGCTTGCGGCCGACTACCTACGAGCAGTACTTC. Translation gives CASSLRPTTYEQYF.